This T cell receptor (beta chain) is from a study of T-cell reconstitution after alpha-beta-depleted transplantation in children. Study results and limitations: Some patients' high day-60 TCRbeta diversity was traced to surviving recipient T cells and thymic progenitors. Newly produced T cells mostly accounted for T-cell counts and diversity one year post-transplant. The origin of alpha-beta T cells about two months after transplant was reportedly several hundred expanded graft clones.

V shed 4 bases, J shed 2 bases, and the junction held 10 bases outside the gene matches. Germline-derived CDR1 and CDR2 are DFQATT and SNEGSKA (reference sequence). This CDR3 has 15 amino acids. This clonotype was seen a few times. Its cognate antigen is unknown. The library targeted TCRbeta and was prepared with unique molecular identifiers. A single record per CDR3 protein comes from TCRdb applying MiXCR to the PCR reads. This table holds hundreds of thousands of distinct CDR3 sequences, 10% to 15% found once. The material was PBMCs, mostly from graft donor cells, obtained 360 days after TCRalphabeta/CD19-depleted stem cell transplant. The receptor was derived from a male patient younger than 18 who had a stem cell transplant for acute myeloid leukemia, so the T cells may come from the graft donor. The chain recombines TRBV20-1 with TRBJ2-7, with 8 bases aligning to TRBD1. In DNA, the CDR3 is TGCAGTGCTACGCAGGGGGCGCAACGCCCCTACGAGCAGTACTTC. Protein: CSATQGAQRPYEQYF.